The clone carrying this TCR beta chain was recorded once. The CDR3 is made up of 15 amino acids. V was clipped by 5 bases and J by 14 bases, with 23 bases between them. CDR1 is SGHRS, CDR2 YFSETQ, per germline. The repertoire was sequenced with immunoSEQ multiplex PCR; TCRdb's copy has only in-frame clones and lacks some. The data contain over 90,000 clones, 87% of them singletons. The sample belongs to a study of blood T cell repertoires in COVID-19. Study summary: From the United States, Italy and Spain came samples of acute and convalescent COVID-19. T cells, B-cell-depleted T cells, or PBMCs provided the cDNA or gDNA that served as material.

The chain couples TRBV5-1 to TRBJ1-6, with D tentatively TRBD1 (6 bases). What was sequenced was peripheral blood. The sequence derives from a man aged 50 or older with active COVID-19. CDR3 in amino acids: CASRDSGRAGVTLHF. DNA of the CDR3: TGCGCCAGCAGGGATTCCGGACGGGCAGGGGTGACCCTCCACTTT.